The clone carrying this T cell receptor beta chain has a handful of counts. This specimen belongs to a study of identical twins. The CDR3 runs to 16 residues. CDR1 and CDR2 from the germline V gene are SGHRS and YFSETQ. V lost 4 bases and J lost 3, with 17 bases in between. MiXCR, run by TCRdb on the 5' RACE reads, gives a single entry per CDR3 protein. The data contain about 1.7 million distinct CDR3 sequences, about 31% of them seen just once; the ten biggest clones take up over 0.25%. Sequencing input: cord blood. The source is a newborn girl in good health. The chain recombines TRBV5-1 with TRBJ2-1, with D perhaps given as TRBD1 or TRBD2 (5 bases each). DNA of the CDR3: TGCGCCAGCAGCGCCCTGGGACCCATCTTCTACAATGAGCAGTTCTTC. Translation: CASSALGPIFYNEQFF.